A selection of T cell receptor beta chains follows, all from one sample in a study of blood T cells in healthy people across ages. TCRdb independently ran MiXCR on the 5' RACE reads; one entry per CDR3 protein. The sample has nearly 800,000 distinct CDR3 sequences, around a quarter seen once. The same data also went into a second study, on T cells of mothers and their children.

Material for sequencing was blood. The receptor source for this set is a boy aged 10-17 years in good health. Both conserved end residues are part of each CDR3. A D gene is named only where the DNA matches it firmly. Size is omitted from some rows. Given values are once, few, many or a class for expanded clones.

abundance,d_gene,v_gene,j_gene,CDR3aa,CDR3nt
few,TRBD1,TRBV12-3/TRBV12-4,TRBJ2-7,CASSSDRGRYEQYF,TGTGCCAGCAGTTCCGACAGGGGTCGATACGAGCAGTACTTC
NA,TRBD2,TRBV29-1,TRBJ2-7,CSVDGGGSGDEQYF,TGCAGCGTTGATGGGGGGGGATCGGGCGACGAGCAGTACTTC
NA,TRBD2,TRBV5-1,TRBJ2-7,CASSLVAGASEQYF,TGCGCCAGCAGCTTGGTAGCGGGGGCATCCGAGCAGTACTTC
NA,NA,TRBV6-5,TRBJ2-7,CASSPTHGGTYEQYF,TGTGCCAGCAGCCCTACCCACGGAGGGACCTACGAGCAGTACTTC
few,NA,TRBV28,TRBJ2-1,CASSLFPNSYNEQFF,TGTGCCAGCAGTTTGTTTCCCAATTCCTACAATGAGCAGTTCTTC
few,TRBD1,TRBV20-1,TRBJ1-4,CSAPQDRGGEKLFF,TGCAGTGCCCCCCAGGACAGGGGCGGTGAAAAACTGTTTTTT
NA,NA,TRBV7-9,TRBJ2-1,CASSLVVNEQFF,TGTGCCAGCAGCTTAGTCGTTAATGAGCAGTTCTTC
once,NA,TRBV10-3,TRBJ2-5,CAISVELTQETQYF,TGTGCCATCAGTGTAGAGCTAACCCAAGAGACCCAGTACTTC
few,NA,TRBV12-3/TRBV12-4,TRBJ1-1,CASSLRFGGGNTEAFF,TGTGCCAGCAGTTTACGGTTCGGGGGAGGGAACACTGAAGCTTTCTTT
NA,NA,TRBV6-2/TRBV6-3,TRBJ2-1,CASRASSLSYNEQFF,TGTGCCAGCAGGGCTAGCTCCCTCTCCTACAATGAGCAGTTCTTC
NA,NA,TRBV15,TRBJ2-5,CATSIGVEETQYF,TGTGCCACCAGCATTGGGGTGGAAGAGACCCAGTACTTC
few,TRBD1,TRBV30,TRBJ1-2,CAWRETGGYGYTF,TGTGCCTGGAGGGAGACAGGGGGCTATGGCTACACCTTC
NA,NA,TRBV7-9,TRBJ1-2,CASRGGTDYGYTF,TGTGCCAGCAGGGGGGGGACGGACTATGGCTACACCTTC
few,TRBD1,TRBV20-1,TRBJ1-5,CSASFGGTGGRNQPQHF,TGCAGTGCTAGTTTCGGCGGGACAGGGGGTAGGAATCAGCCCCAGCATTTT
few,TRBD1,TRBV7-9,TRBJ2-6,CASRLTGQGRLSGANVLTF,TGTGCCAGCAGACTGACGGGACAGGGGCGTCTATCTGGGGCCAACGTCCTGACTTTC
NA,TRBD2,TRBV18,TRBJ2-3,CASSRPGLAGGTDTQYF,TGTGCCAGCTCACGACCGGGACTAGCGGGGGGCACAGATACGCAGTATTTT
NA,NA,TRBV11-2,TRBJ1-2,CASSFRLDYGYTF,TGTGCCAGCAGCTTTAGACTAGATTATGGCTACACCTTC
few,NA,TRBV29-1,TRBJ2-5,CSVDLAEQTQYF,TGCAGCGTTGATCTAGCCGAGCAGACCCAGTACTTC
NA,NA,TRBV4-2,TRBJ2-2,CASSPNWAGTGELFF,TGTGCCAGCAGCCCAAATTGGGCAGGCACCGGGGAGCTGTTTTTT
few,NA,TRBV7-2,TRBJ2-1,CASSHRNNEQFF,TGTGCCAGCAGCCACAGGAACAATGAGCAGTTCTTC
few,NA,TRBV7-2,TRBJ1-2,CASSLNQGKLGGYTF,TGTGCCAGCAGCTTAAATCAAGGGAAGCTAGGTGGCTACACCTTC
few,NA,TRBV6-7,TRBJ1-1,CASSYAPYRKMNTEAFF,TGTGCCAGCAGTTACGCCCCATACAGGAAAATGAACACTGAAGCTTTCTTT
NA,TRBD1,TRBV27,TRBJ2-4,CASSFSQGASIQYF,TGTGCCAGCAGTTTCTCACAGGGGGCGTCCATTCAGTACTTC
few,NA,TRBV6-6,TRBJ1-4,CASRSGGDEKLFF,TGTGCCAGCCGGTCGGGGGGGGATGAAAAACTGTTTTTT
NA,NA,TRBV27,TRBJ2-7,CASSGGLFYEQYF,TGTGCCAGCAGTGGAGGACTGTTTTACGAGCAGTACTTC
NA,TRBD1,TRBV2,TRBJ2-5,CAAGTGGEETQYF,TGTGCAGCGGGGACAGGGGGCGAAGAGACCCAGTACTTC
few,TRBD2,TRBV27,TRBJ2-2,CASALPSGTNTGELFF,TGTGCCAGCGCCCTTCCTAGCGGAACGAACACCGGGGAGCTGTTTTTT
few,NA,TRBV13,TRBJ2-1,CASSSGTLWSYNEQFF,TGTGCCAGCAGCTCGGGGACCCTCTGGTCCTACAATGAGCAGTTCTTC
NA,TRBD2,TRBV4-1,TRBJ2-5,CTSSQPLPSGGETQYF,TGCACCAGCAGCCAACCCCTGCCTAGCGGCGGGGAGACCCAGTACTTC
few,NA,TRBV12-3/TRBV12-4,TRBJ1-6,CATTVGGDNSPLHF,TGTGCCACTACGGTGGGGGGGGATAATTCACCCCTCCACTTT
few,NA,TRBV12-3/TRBV12-4,TRBJ1-2,CASSPVDIYGYTF,TGTGCCAGCAGTCCAGTGGACATATACGGCTACACCTTC
few,NA,TRBV5-1,TRBJ2-3,CASSLWAGDTQYF,TGCGCCAGCAGCTTGTGGGCAGGAGATACGCAGTATTTT
NA,NA,TRBV6-6,TRBJ2-7,CASSYEAGPYEQYF,TGTGCCAGCAGTTACGAGGCAGGGCCCTACGAGCAGTACTTC
few,NA,TRBV5-4,TRBJ1-1,CASSSDGVVNTEAFF,TGTGCCAGCAGCTCAGACGGGGTGGTGAACACTGAAGCTTTCTTT
few,NA,TRBV4-3,TRBJ2-7,CAGSQAPGAGYEQYF,TGCGCCGGCAGCCAAGCGCCAGGGGCCGGTTACGAGCAGTACTTC
NA,NA,TRBV9,TRBJ1-4,CASSVEGEREKLFF,TGTGCCAGCAGCGTAGAGGGGGAAAGAGAAAAACTGTTTTTT
many,NA,TRBV7-2,TRBJ1-4,CASSVGTGTNEKLFF,TGTGCCAGCAGCGTAGGAACAGGGACTAATGAAAAACTGTTTTTT
NA,TRBD2,TRBV9,TRBJ2-3,CASSRLTSGGLDTQYF,TGTGCCAGCAGCCGCCTGACTAGCGGGGGGCTCGATACGCAGTATTTT
NA,TRBD2,TRBV5-6,TRBJ2-5,CASSRGIAGGLQETQYF,TGTGCCAGCAGCCGGGGGATAGCGGGAGGGCTTCAAGAGACCCAGTACTTC
NA,NA,TRBV7-9,TRBJ2-5,CASSTNRRAEQETQYF,TGTGCCAGCAGCACAAACCGGCGGGCGGAACAAGAGACCCAGTACTTC
NA,NA,TRBV29-1,TRBJ2-4,CSVQLDLAKNIQYF,TGCAGCGTTCAGTTAGACCTAGCCAAAAACATTCAGTACTTC